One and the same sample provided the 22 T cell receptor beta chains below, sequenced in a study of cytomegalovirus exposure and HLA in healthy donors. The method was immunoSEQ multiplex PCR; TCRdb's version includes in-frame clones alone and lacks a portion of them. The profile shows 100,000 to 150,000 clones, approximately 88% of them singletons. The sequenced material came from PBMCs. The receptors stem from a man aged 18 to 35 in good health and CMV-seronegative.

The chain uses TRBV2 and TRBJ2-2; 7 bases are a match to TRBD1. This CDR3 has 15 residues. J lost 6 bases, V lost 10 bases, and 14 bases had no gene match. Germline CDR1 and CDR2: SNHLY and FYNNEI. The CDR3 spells CATRQGNTRAGELFF. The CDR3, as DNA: TGTGCCACCCGACAGGGTAATACTAGGGCCGGGGAGCTGTTTTTT. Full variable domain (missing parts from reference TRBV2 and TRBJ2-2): EPEVTQTPSHQVTQMGQEVILRCVPISNHLYFYWYRQILGQKVEFLVSFYNNEISEKSEIFDDQFSVERPDGSNFTLKIRSTKLEDSAMYFCATRQGNTRAGELFFGEGSRLTVL.

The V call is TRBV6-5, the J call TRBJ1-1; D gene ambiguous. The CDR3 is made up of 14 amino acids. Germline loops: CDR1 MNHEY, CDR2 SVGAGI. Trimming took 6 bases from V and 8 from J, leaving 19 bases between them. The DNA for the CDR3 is TGTGCCAGCAGCGACGGGATCCGACGCGGGGAAGCTTTCTTT. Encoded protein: CASSDGIRRGEAFF.

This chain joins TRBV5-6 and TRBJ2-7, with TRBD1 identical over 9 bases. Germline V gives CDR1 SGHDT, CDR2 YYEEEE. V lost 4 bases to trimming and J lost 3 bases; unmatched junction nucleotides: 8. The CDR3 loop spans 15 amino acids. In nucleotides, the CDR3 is TGTGCCAGCAGCCAAGGACAGGGGAAACGCTACGAGCAGTACTTC. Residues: CASSQGQGKRYEQYF. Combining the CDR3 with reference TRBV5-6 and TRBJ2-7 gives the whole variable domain DAGVTQSPTHLIKTRGQQVTLRCSPKSGHDTVSWYQQALGQGPQFIFQYYEEEERQRGNFPDRFSGHQFPNYSSELNVNALLLGDSALYLCASSQGQGKRYEQYFGPGTRLTVT.

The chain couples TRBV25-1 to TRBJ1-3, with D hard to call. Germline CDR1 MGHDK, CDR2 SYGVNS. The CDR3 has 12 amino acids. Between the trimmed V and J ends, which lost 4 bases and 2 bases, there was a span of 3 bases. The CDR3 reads CASSATGNTIYF. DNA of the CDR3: TGTGCCAGCAGTGCTACTGGAAACACCATATATTTT. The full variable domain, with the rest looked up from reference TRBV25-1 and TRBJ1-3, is EADIYQTPRYLVIGTGKKITLECSQTMGHDKMYWYQQDPGMELHLIHYSYGVNSTEKGDLSSESTVSRIRTEHFPLTLESARPSHTSQYLCASSATGNTIYFGEGSWLTVV.

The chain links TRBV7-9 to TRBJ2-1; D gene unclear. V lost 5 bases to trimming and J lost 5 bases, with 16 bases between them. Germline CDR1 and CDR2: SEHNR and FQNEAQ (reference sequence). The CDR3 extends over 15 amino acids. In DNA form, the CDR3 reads TGTGCCAGCAGCAACACTATCAACGGTGACAATGAGCAGTTCTTC. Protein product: CASSNTINGDNEQFF.

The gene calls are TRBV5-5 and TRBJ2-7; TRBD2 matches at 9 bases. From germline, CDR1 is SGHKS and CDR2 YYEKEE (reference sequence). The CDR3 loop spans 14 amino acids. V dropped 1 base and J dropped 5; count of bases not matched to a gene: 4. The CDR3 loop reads CASSLYAGGNEQYF. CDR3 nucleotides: TGTGCCAGCAGCTTGTACGCGGGAGGGAACGAGCAGTACTTC. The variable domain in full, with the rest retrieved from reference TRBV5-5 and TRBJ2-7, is DAGVTQSPTHLIKTRGQQVTLRCSPISGHKSVSWYQQVLGQGPQFIFQYYEKEERGRGNFPDRFSARQFPNYSSELNVNALLLGDSALYLCASSLYAGGNEQYFGPGTRLTVT.

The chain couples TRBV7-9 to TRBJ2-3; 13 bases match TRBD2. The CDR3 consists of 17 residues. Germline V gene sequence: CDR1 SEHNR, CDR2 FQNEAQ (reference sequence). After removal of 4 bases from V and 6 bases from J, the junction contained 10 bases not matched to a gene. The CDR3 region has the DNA TGTGCCAGCAGCTCCCCCACTAGCGGGAGGGCCTCGGATACGCAGTATTTT. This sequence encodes CASSSPTSGRASDTQYF.

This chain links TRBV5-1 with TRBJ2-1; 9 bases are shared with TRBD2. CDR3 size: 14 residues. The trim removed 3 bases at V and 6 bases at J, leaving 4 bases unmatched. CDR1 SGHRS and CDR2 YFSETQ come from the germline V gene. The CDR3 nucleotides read TGCGCCAGCAGCTCCGGGACTAGCACCAATGAGCAGTTCTTC. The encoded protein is CASSSGTSTNEQFF. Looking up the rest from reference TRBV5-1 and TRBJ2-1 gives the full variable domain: KAGVTQTPRYLIKTRGQQVTLSCSPISGHRSVSWYQQTPGQGLQFLFEYFSETQRNKGNFPGRFSGRQFSNSRSEMNVSTLELGDSALYLCASSSGTSTNEQFFGPGTRLTVL.

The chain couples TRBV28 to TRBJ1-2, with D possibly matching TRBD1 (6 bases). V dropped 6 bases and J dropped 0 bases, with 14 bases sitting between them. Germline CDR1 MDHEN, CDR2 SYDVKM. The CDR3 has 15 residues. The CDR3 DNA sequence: TGTGCCAGCAGCGATCCGGACAGTACTAACTATGGCTACACCTTC. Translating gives CASSDPDSTNYGYTF.

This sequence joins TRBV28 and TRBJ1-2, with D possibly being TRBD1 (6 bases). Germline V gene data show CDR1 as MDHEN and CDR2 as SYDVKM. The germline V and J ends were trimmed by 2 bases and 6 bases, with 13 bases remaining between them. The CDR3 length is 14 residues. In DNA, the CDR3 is TGTGCCAGCAGTTTAGCAGGGGCGCTGGATGGCTACACCTTC. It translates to CASSLAGALDGYTF.

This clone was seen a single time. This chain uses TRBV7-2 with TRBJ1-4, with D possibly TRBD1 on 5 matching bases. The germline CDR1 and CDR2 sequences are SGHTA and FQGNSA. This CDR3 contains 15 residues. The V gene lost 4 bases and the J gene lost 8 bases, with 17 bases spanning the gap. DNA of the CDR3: TGTGCCAGCAGCTCATCAGGGATAGGAGTCGAAAAACTGTTTTTT. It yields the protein CASSSSGIGVEKLFF.

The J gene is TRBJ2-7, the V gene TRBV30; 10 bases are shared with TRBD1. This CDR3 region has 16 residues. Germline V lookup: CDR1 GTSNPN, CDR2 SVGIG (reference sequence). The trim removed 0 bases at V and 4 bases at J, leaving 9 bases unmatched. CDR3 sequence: CAWSVFGPGQGYEQYF. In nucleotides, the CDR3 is TGTGCCTGGAGTGTCTTTGGCCCGGGACAGGGGTACGAGCAGTACTTC.

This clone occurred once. In DNA, the CDR3 is TGCGCCAGCAGCCAGGGTGGACAGGTGAACACTGAAGCTTTCTTT. Translated: CASSQGGQVNTEAFF. V and J are TRBV4-3 and TRBJ1-1; TRBD1 aligns across 7 bases. The CDR3 runs to 15 residues. Trimming removed 3 bases from V and 0 bases from J; junction bases left unmatched: 4. Germline loops: CDR1 LGHNA, CDR2 YSLEER.

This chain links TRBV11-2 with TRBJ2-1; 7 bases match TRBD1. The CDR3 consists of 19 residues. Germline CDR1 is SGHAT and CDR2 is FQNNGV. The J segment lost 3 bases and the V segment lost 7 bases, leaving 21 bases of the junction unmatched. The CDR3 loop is CASNHRQGLRTGFYNEQFF. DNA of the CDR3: TGTGCCAGCAACCATAGACAGGGCCTTAGAACAGGGTTCTACAATGAGCAGTTCTTC.

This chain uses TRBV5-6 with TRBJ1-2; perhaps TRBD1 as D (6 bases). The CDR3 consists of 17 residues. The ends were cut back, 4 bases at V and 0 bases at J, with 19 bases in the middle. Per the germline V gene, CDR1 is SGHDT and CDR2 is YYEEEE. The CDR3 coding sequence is TGTGCCAGCAGCGTTAATAATTTCAGGGGTACTAACTATGGCTACACCTTC. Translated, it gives CASSVNNFRGTNYGYTF.

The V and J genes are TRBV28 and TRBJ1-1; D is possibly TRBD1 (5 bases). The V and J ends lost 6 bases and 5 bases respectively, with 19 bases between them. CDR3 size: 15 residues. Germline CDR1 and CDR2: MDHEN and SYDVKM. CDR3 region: CASSLFIGAETEAFF. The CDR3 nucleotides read TGTGCCAGCAGCCTTTTCATAGGGGCGGAAACTGAAGCTTTCTTT. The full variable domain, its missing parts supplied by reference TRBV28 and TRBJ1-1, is DVKVTQSSRYLVKRTGEKVFLECVQDMDHENMFWYRQDPGLGLRLIYFSYDVKMKEKGDIPEGYSVSREKKERFSLILESASTNQTSMYLCASSLFIGAETEAFFGQGTRLTVV.

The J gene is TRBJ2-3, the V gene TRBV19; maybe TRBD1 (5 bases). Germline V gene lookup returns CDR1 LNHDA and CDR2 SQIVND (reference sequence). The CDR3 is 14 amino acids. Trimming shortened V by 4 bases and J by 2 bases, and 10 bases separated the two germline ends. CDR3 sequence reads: CASSRWGLTDTQYF. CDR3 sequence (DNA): TGTGCCAGTAGTAGGTGGGGCCTCACAGATACGCAGTATTTT.

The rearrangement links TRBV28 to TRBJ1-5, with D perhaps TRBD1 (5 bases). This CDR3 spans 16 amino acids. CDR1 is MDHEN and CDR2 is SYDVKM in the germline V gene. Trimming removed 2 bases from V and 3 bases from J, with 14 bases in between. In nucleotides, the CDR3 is TGTGCCAGCAGTTTAGCTCTTCTGACAGACAATCAGCCCCAGCATTTT. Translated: CASSLALLTDNQPQHF. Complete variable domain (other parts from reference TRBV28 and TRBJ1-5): DVKVTQSSRYLVKRTGEKVFLECVQDMDHENMFWYRQDPGLGLRLIYFSYDVKMKEKGDIPEGYSVSREKKERFSLILESASTNQTSMYLCASSLALLTDNQPQHFGDGTRLSIL.

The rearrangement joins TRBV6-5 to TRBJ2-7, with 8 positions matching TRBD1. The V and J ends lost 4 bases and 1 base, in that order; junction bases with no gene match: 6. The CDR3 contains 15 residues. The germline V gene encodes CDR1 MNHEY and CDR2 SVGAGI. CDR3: CASSLRDRGSYEQYF. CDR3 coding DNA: TGTGCCAGCAGTTTACGAGACAGGGGTTCCTACGAGCAGTACTTC.

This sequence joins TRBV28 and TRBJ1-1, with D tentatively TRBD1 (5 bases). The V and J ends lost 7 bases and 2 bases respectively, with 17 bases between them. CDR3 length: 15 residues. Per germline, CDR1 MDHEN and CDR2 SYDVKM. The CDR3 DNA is TGTGCCAGCACATCGGGGGGGTCAGGTAACACTGAAGCTTTCTTT. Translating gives CASTSGGSGNTEAFF.

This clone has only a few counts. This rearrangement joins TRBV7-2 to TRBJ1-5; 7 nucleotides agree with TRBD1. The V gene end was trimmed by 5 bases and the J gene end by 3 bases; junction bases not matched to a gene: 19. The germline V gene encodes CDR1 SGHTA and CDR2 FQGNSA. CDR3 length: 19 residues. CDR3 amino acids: CASSISPEIRDRYNQPQHF. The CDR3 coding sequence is TGTGCCAGCAGCATCTCCCCTGAAATCCGGGACAGATACAATCAGCCCCAGCATTTT.

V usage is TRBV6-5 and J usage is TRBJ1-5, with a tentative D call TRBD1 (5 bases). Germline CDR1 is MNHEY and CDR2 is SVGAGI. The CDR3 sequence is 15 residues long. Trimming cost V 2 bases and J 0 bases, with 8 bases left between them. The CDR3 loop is CASSYDRNSNQPQHF. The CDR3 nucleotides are TGTGCCAGCAGTTACGACAGAAATAGCAATCAGCCCCAGCATTTT.